This T cell receptor (beta chain) was captured by sequencing in a study of blood T cell repertoires in COVID-19. Study at large: There were acute and convalescent COVID-19 samples, and they came from the United States, Italy and Spain. In each case, the material was cDNA or gDNA derived from T cells, B-cell-depleted T cells, or PBMCs.

This clone was seen only once. In the authors' methods: The authors estimated nucleated cell counts from reference gene primer amplification. The data were produced by immunoSEQ multiplex PCR, yet TCRdb's version contains in-frame clones alone and is incomplete. V, J and clone size are those of that table, while D and trimming were read from the DNA. Among around 70,000 clones, just over 85% were seen once, and the ten largest hold over 7.5%. Trimming removed 3 bases at V and 1 base at J, with 6 bases between. CDR3 length: 13 residues. Germline loops: CDR1 LNHDA, CDR2 SQIVND (reference sequence). Sequencing was performed on peripheral blood. The chain links TRBV19 to TRBJ1-1; D remains unclear. The TCR was taken from a young man with acute or convalescent COVID-19. The CDR3 nucleotides are TGTGCCAGTAGTATGCAGGAGAACACTGAAGCTTTCTTT. Translated, it gives CASSMQENTEAFF.